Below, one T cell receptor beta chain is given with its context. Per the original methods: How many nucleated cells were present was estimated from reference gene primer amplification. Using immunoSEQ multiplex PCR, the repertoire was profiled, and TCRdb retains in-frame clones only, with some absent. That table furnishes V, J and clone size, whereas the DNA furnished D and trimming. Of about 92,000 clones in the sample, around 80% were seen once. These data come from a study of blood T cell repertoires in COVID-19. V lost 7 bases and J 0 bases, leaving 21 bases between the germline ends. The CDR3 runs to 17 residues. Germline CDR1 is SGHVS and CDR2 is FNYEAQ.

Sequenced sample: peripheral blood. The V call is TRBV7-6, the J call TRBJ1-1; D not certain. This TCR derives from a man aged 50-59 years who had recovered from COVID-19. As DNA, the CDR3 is TGTGCCAGCACCTTCTCCCCCACAGAGGGATTGAACACTGAAGCTTTCTTT. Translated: CASTFSPTEGLNTEAFF.